This T cell receptor beta chain was profiled in a study of T cells after yellow fever vaccination. General study findings and limits: The study found a weaker secondary response that peaked faster, day 5 versus 15.

The length of the CDR3 is 14 residues. The germline V gene has CDR1 SEHNR and CDR2 FQNEAQ (reference sequence). Between the trimmed V and J ends, which lost 6 bases and 3 bases, there was a span of 14 bases. A word on this clonotype: Antigen: not known.

Each CDR3 protein is one row after TCRdb ran MiXCR on the 5' RACE reads. The sample has under 500,000 distinct CDR3 sequences, around 20% seen once. Here the sequenced sample was PBMCs, taken before the yellow fever booster vaccination. The TCR was taken from a man younger than 35 who received the YFV17D yellow fever vaccine. The genes are TRBV7-9 and TRBJ1-2; TRBD1 is a possible D gene (6 bases). The DNA for the CDR3 is TGTGCCAGCAGTTGGATACAGGGAGACTATGGCTACACCTTC. Residues: CASSWIQGDYGYTF.